This is a list of T cell receptor beta chains from one sample in a study of T cell changes during pregnancy in multiple sclerosis. Repertoires were generated with immunoSEQ multiplex PCR, while TCRdb's copy carries only in-frame clones and drops some. The repertoire includes approximately 23,000 clones, about 89% of them detected once, and 0.6% to 0.85% sits in the top ten. The material sequenced was CD4+ T cells from peripheral blood mononuclear cells, taken in the third trimester of pregnancy. Source of these receptors: a female donor in good health, enrolled as a control in a pregnancy study. CDR3s include the opening cysteine and the closing phenylalanine or tryptophan. D genes are given only for firm matches.

D,V,J,DNA,CDR3
NA,TRBV18,TRBJ1-2,TGTGCCAGCTCTTTCGGGTCGCGACGGGGCTACACCTTC,CASSFGSRRGYTF
TRBD2,TRBV2,TRBJ2-3,TGTGCCAGCAGAGCGGGGACTAGCGGGCGCACAGATACGCAGTATTTT,CASRAGTSGRTDTQYF
TRBD2,TRBV15,TRBJ2-3,TGTGCCACCAGCAGAGAACCCCCAGCTCTAGCGGGGTACACAGATACGCAGTATTTT,CATSREPPALAGYTDTQYF
NA,TRBV29-1,TRBJ2-2,TGCAGCGGTGCACAGGGACCGCGCACCGGGGAGCTGTTTTTT,CSGAQGPRTGELFF
TRBD1,TRBV27,TRBJ1-1,TGTGCCAGCAGGGGTGGGGACAGACGGAACACTGAAGCTTTCTTT,CASRGGDRRNTEAFF
NA,TRBV7-3,TRBJ2-1,TGTGCCAGCAGCTTACAGGCTAGCGCCTACAATGAGCAGTTCTTC,CASSLQASAYNEQFF
NA,TRBV29-1,TRBJ2-5,TGCAGCGCGAGGGTAGAGACCCAGTACTTC,CSARVETQYF
NA,TRBV30,TRBJ1-2,TGTGCCTGGAGTGTATTAGGGGTCGGCGGCTACACCTTC,CAWSVLGVGGYTF
NA,TRBV7-6,TRBJ2-7,TGTGCCAGCAGCCCGACAGGCCCTTCCTACGAGCAGTACTTC,CASSPTGPSYEQYF
NA,TRBV5-1,TRBJ1-1,TGCGCCAGCAGCCCGGTGTCCGGGAACACTGAAGCTTTCTTT,CASSPVSGNTEAFF
NA,TRBV5-1,TRBJ2-3,TGCGCCAGCAGCTTGACACCGAGCACAGATACGCAGTATTTT,CASSLTPSTDTQYF